This T cell receptor (beta chain) was documented in a study of vaccination and CD4 T cells after COVID-19. Regarding treatment: roughly 11-day PBMC culture with coronavirus spike peptide pools or control peptides (ViraFEST assay). Each well received around 1.8 million PBMCs, cultured with about 9.4 IU/ml IL-2 and 10 ug/ml peptide pools. This CDR3 contains 15 residues. V was clipped by 4 bases and J by 7 bases; unmatched bases: 9. Scientists ran DNA taken from cultured CD4+ T cells through the Oncomine TCR Beta short-read assay for sequencing. The authors extracted genomic DNA from cultured CD4+ T cells. TCRdb re-called the PCR reads through MiXCR, storing one row per CDR3 protein. The sample records about 26,000 distinct CDR3 sequences, roughly 40% being singletons. About this clonotype: Its specificity is unknown.

Study observations and caveats: Median SARS-CoV-2-reactive clonotype numbers went up from around 20 to 38, but not significantly. Reactive clone data from convalescent patients indicated a median of roughly 86% appearing only post-vaccination.

Sequencing input: CD4+ T cells from blood, cultured in vitro. This chain links TRBV12-3 or TRBV12-4 with TRBJ2-7; 11 bases are a match to TRBD1. The clonotype was recovered from a human donor who had recovered from COVID-19. DNA of the CDR3: TGTGCCAGCAGTTCGGCGGGACAGGGGGTGCGAGAGCAGTACTTC. Its translation is CASSSAGQGVREQYF.